Below, 30 T cell receptor beta chains from the same sample are listed, as sequenced in a study of beta chain features in type 1 diabetes. Overall study findings and caveats: Among patients with Type 1 diabetes, TCRB CDR3s were moderately but significantly shorter in every one of the four CD4+ subsets.

Their cognate antigens are unknown. The study reverse transcribed the entire isolated RNA, so it sequenced expressed TCRB transcripts. TCRdb keeps only in-frame clones here, not all; method: immunoSEQ multiplex PCR. This table holds 160,000 or so clones, approximately 10% found once. Sequencing was done on a sample of central memory CD4+ T cells from blood. These receptors all stem from a woman in her thirties with type 1 diabetes.

CDR3 nucleotides: TGTGCCAGCAGCCCAGGTGGGGCAGCGAACACTGAAGCTTTCTTT. It encodes CASSPGGAANTEAFF. The chain carries TRBV6-1 and TRBJ1-1, with D perhaps matching TRBD1 (5 bases). Germline V gene sequence: CDR1 MNHNS, CDR2 SASEGT. The CDR3 runs to 15 residues. V lost 6 bases and J lost 1, with 15 bases in between.

This clone was observed a few times. The V gene is TRBV7-9, the J gene TRBJ2-5, with a possible D match to TRBD1 (5 bases). The V end lost 10 bases, the J end lost 3 bases, and 18 bases lay between the germline ends. This CDR3 comprises 14 residues. Germline-derived CDR1 and CDR2 are SEHNR and FQNEAQ (reference sequence). The CDR3 here is CAILPLTVKETQYF. In DNA, the CDR3 is TGTGCCATCCTGCCCTTGACAGTGAAAGAGACCCAGTACTTC.

There are a few counts of this clone. J is TRBJ2-1 and V is TRBV7-9; D may be TRBD1 (6 bases). The CDR3 spans 13 residues. V lost 5 bases to trimming and J lost 8 bases, with 13 bases between them. CDR1 is SEHNR, CDR2 FQNEAQ, per germline (reference sequence). The CDR3: CASSPRDIYEQFF. The CDR3 DNA follows: TGTGCCAGCAGCCCTAGGGACATTTATGAGCAGTTCTTC.

This clone was counted only a few times. The chain is built from TRBV11-2 and TRBJ2-5; TRBD2 might be the D (5 bases). From germline, CDR1 is SGHAT and CDR2 FQNNGV. CDR3 length: 14 amino acids. The V gene lost 1 base and the J gene lost 2 bases, with 8 bases spanning the gap. CDR3 in amino acids: CASSLGLAQETQYF. CDR3 sequence (DNA): TGTGCCAGCAGCTTAGGTCTAGCACAAGAGACCCAGTACTTC.

The chain employs TRBV5-1 and TRBJ2-6, with D possibly being TRBD1 (5 bases). V was cut by 2 bases and J by 2 bases, with 8 bases left in between. CDR3 size: 15 residues. In germline, CDR1 is SGHRS, CDR2 YFSETQ. The CDR3 coding sequence is TGCGCCAGCAGCTTCACAGGTACTGGGGCCAACGTCCTGACTTTC. The encoded protein is CASSFTGTGANVLTF.

The sample holds a few counts of this clone. This chain joins TRBV28 and TRBJ2-7; the match to TRBD2 covers 7 bases. CDR1 MDHEN and CDR2 SYDVKM come from the germline V gene. The CDR3 is 14 residues long. V was pared by 5 bases and J by 2 bases, with 6 bases of the junction left unmatched. CDR3 sequence (DNA): TGTGCCAGCAGTGACGGGAGGCCCACCTACGAGCAGTACTTC. Translated: CASSDGRPTYEQYF.

This clone was counted only a few times. This rearrangement joins TRBV5-1 to TRBJ2-1; D call uncertain. CDR1 and CDR2 (germline): SGHRS, YFSETQ. Trimming removed 0 bases at V and 5 bases at J, with 6 bases between. CDR3 length: 13 residues. The CDR3 DNA follows: TGCGCCAGCAGCTTGGTGGCGGACAATGAGCAGTTCTTC. Encoded protein: CASSLVADNEQFF.

This clone has only a few counts. This chain connects TRBV5-1 to TRBJ1-1; 9 nucleotides line up with TRBD1. The germline V gene has CDR1 SGHRS and CDR2 YFSETQ. The junction had 6 bases not matched to a gene; V was cut back by 3 bases and J by 6 bases. This CDR3 has 14 residues. The CDR3 reads CASSWGQGVPEAFF. The CDR3 DNA sequence: TGCGCCAGCAGCTGGGGACAGGGTGTCCCTGAAGCTTTCTTT.

The rearrangement joins TRBV15 to TRBJ2-3; TRBD1 is a possible D gene (5 bases). V dropped 0 bases and J dropped 3 bases, with 10 bases sitting between them. The CDR3 has 15 amino acids. Germline V lookup: CDR1 LNHNV, CDR2 YYDKDF (reference sequence). The CDR3 DNA is TGTGCCACCAGCAGAGATGACAGAGTAACAGATACGCAGTATTTT. It yields the protein CATSRDDRVTDTQYF.

The rearrangement uses TRBV7-9 and TRBJ1-3, with a weak D call TRBD1 (6 bases). V was pared by 6 bases and J by 4 bases, with 28 bases between. The CDR3 runs 19 residues. The V gene's germline CDR1 is SEHNR and CDR2 FQNEAQ (reference sequence). The CDR3 region is CASSLLRHREGMLGNTIYF. The CDR3 DNA reads as TGTGCCAGCAGTCTACTCCGCCACAGGGAAGGAATGTTGGGAAACACCATATATTTT.

The chain carries TRBV5-4 and TRBJ2-7; 10 bases map to TRBD1. The germline gives CDR1 SGHNT, CDR2 YYREEE (reference sequence). The CDR3 is made up of 17 amino acids. V dropped 0 bases and J dropped 1; count of bases not matched to a gene: 7. The CDR3 region is CASSLGGPGQGSYEQYF. DNA of the CDR3: TGTGCCAGCAGCTTGGGGGGGCCGGGACAGGGGTCCTACGAGCAGTACTTC.

This clone has a handful of counts. The chain employs TRBV7-3 and TRBJ2-3; 7 nucleotides agree with TRBD1. The CDR3 length is 15 residues. CDR1 and CDR2 from the germline V gene are SGHTA and FQGTGA. V lost 0 bases and J lost 2; bases outside the gene matches: 2. This chain's CDR3 is CASSLTGTDTDTQYF. CDR3 sequence (DNA): TGTGCCAGCAGCTTAACCGGGACAGACACAGATACGCAGTATTTT.

The chain links TRBV6-1 to TRBJ2-7; TRBD1 agrees at 7 bases. This CDR3 is built from 15 residues. V shed 2 bases, J shed 5 bases, and the junction held 9 bases outside the gene matches. Germline V gives CDR1 MNHNS, CDR2 SASEGT. The CDR3 region has the DNA TGTGCCAGCAGTGAAATCGAGGGGGCGGTCAACGAGCAGTACTTC. Protein product: CASSEIEGAVNEQYF.

This clone has more than one count but fewer than ten. The chain is built from TRBV4-1 and TRBJ2-1; 9 positions agree with TRBD2. The CDR3 length is 16 residues. Germline CDR1 is MGHRA and CDR2 is YSYEKL. V dropped 2 bases and J dropped 9; count of bases not matched to a gene: 11. Here the CDR3 reads CASSQMGGRAQSEQFF. The CDR3 DNA is TGCGCCAGCAGCCAAATGGGCGGGAGGGCCCAAAGTGAGCAGTTCTTC.

The chain couples TRBV2 to TRBJ1-1, with D tentatively TRBD1 (6 bases). This CDR3 has 14 residues. Per the germline V gene, CDR1 is SNHLY and CDR2 is FYNNEI. V was cut by 2 bases and J by 3 bases, with 10 bases left in between. CDR3 coding DNA: TGTGCCAGCAGTGAACTACAGGGTTACACTGAAGCTTTCTTT. Its translation is CASSELQGYTEAFF.

This clone appeared a few times. This sequence joins TRBV28 and TRBJ2-5; D gene uncertain. V lost 5 bases and J lost 2, with 6 bases in between. This CDR3 spans 12 amino acids. Germline V gene lookup returns CDR1 MDHEN and CDR2 SYDVKM. CDR3 coding DNA: TGTGCCAGCAGTGAGTTTCAAGAGACCCAGTACTTC. Encoded protein: CASSEFQETQYF.

The rearrangement joins TRBV7-8 to TRBJ2-7; 8 bases fit TRBD2. The germline gives CDR1 SGHVS, CDR2 FQNEAQ. This CDR3 is 13 amino acids long. Trimming at V came to 8 bases and at J to 6 bases, leaving 9 bases not matched to a gene. CDR3 DNA sequence: TGTGCCAGCCGGGCTAGCGGGTATTCCGAGCAGTACTTC. This codes for CASRASGYSEQYF.

The rearrangement links TRBV7-3 to TRBJ2-5, with 11 bases identical to TRBD1. With 5 bases clipped from V and 6 bases from J, the junction kept 14 bases outside the gene matches. Germline CDR1 is SGHTA and CDR2 is FQGTGA. The length of the CDR3 is 17 residues. The CDR3 region is CASSPGQGAPLSQTQYF. Written as DNA, the CDR3 is TGTGCCAGCAGCCCCGGACAGGGGGCCCCATTGAGCCAGACCCAGTACTTC.

This chain connects TRBV5-4 to TRBJ1-2; D is possibly TRBD1 (5 bases). Trimming shortened V by 4 bases and J by 3 bases, and 13 bases separated the two germline ends. CDR3 length: 14 amino acids. CDR1 and CDR2 from the germline V gene are SGHNT and YYREEE (reference sequence). CDR3: CASSALQGDYGYTF. The CDR3 DNA reads TGTGCCAGCAGCGCACTTCAGGGTGACTATGGCTACACCTTC.

The chain links TRBV5-4 to TRBJ2-3, with D maybe TRBD2 (6 bases). This CDR3 comprises 14 residues. Germline-derived CDR1 and CDR2 are SGHNT and YYREEE (reference sequence). Trimming shortened V by 10 bases and J by 0 bases, and 15 bases separated the two germline ends. CDR3 bases: TGTGCCCTCCGAACGAGCGGGAGCACAGATACGCAGTATTTT. It translates to CALRTSGSTDTQYF. The full variable domain, with the rest looked up from reference TRBV5-4 and TRBJ2-3, is ETGVTQSPTHLIKTRGQQVTLRCSSQSGHNTVSWYQQALGQGPQFIFQYYREEENGRGNFPPRFSGLQFPNYSSELNVNALELDDSALYLCALRTSGSTDTQYFGPGTRLTVL.

This clone was counted a few times. The chain joins TRBV7-9 to TRBJ1-2, with 7 bases that match TRBD1. The germline gives CDR1 SEHNR, CDR2 FQNEAQ (reference sequence). CDR3 length: 13 amino acids. V lost 5 bases, J lost 8 bases, and 8 bases stayed unmatched. The CDR3 DNA is TGTGCCAGCAGCGCCGGGACAGCGGGCGGCTACACCTTC. This sequence encodes CASSAGTAGGYTF.

In its sample, this clone was seen many times. The rearrangement links TRBV30 to TRBJ1-4; 7 bases line up with TRBD1. Losses at the gene ends were 1 base for V and 7 bases for J; bases not matched to a gene: 3. The CDR3 has 13 amino acids. Germline CDR1 reads GTSNPN; CDR2 reads SVGIG (reference sequence). The CDR3 DNA is TGTGCCTGGAGTGGACAGGGCGGTGAAAAACTGTTTTTT. It encodes CAWSGQGGEKLFF.

The chain employs TRBV5-1 and TRBJ2-5; D call uncertain. This CDR3 is built from 15 residues. The V and J ends lost 4 bases and 0 bases respectively, with 13 bases between them. Germline V CDR1 and CDR2: SGHRS, YFSETQ. As DNA, the CDR3 is TGCGCCAGCAGCCCAGGTCCCAGACACCAAGAGACCCAGTACTTC. Its translation is CASSPGPRHQETQYF.

This clone showed up just a few times. The chain is built from TRBV30 and TRBJ1-3; 8 bases are a match to TRBD1. Unmatched junction bases numbered 4, after V lost 1 base and J lost 14 bases. Looked up from germline, CDR1 is GTSNPN and CDR2 is SVGIG (reference sequence). The CDR3 sequence is 11 residues long. In nucleotides, the CDR3 is TGTGCCTGGAGTGCCGGACAGGGTGTATATTTT. Translating it yields CAWSAGQGVYF.

The rearrangement links TRBV28 to TRBJ2-5; 7 bases fit TRBD2. CDR3 length equals 15 residues. With 3 bases clipped from V and 2 bases from J, the junction kept 6 bases outside the gene matches. Germline CDR1 MDHEN, CDR2 SYDVKM. In nucleotides, the CDR3 is TGTGCCAGCAGTTTTGATGGGGGGGGGCAAGAGACCCAGTACTTC. As protein: CASSFDGGGQETQYF.

V usage is TRBV7-6 and J usage is TRBJ2-5; 8 bases align to TRBD1. Germline V gene data show CDR1 as SGHVS and CDR2 as FNYEAQ. CDR3 length: 13 residues. V was pared by 5 bases and J by 8 bases, with 7 bases of the junction left unmatched. This chain's CDR3 is CASSTGQGTTQYF. In nucleotides, the CDR3 is TGTGCCAGCAGCACCGGACAGGGCACAACCCAGTACTTC.

The V and J genes are TRBV30 and TRBJ2-7; D is possibly TRBD1 (5 bases). V was shortened by 7 bases and J by 3 bases, with 13 bases between the two germline ends. The CDR3 totals 12 residues. Germline V gene lookup returns CDR1 GTSNPN and CDR2 SVGIG (reference sequence). The CDR3, as DNA: TGTGCCTATAACAGGTTGAACTACGAGCAGTACTTC. Translating it yields CAYNRLNYEQYF.

This clone has only a few counts. The V and J genes are TRBV27 and TRBJ1-5; 7 nucleotides line up with TRBD1. V lost 5 bases to trimming and J lost 4 bases; unmatched junction nucleotides: 5. Germline-derived CDR1 and CDR2 are MNHEY and SMNVEV (reference sequence). The CDR3 is 14 amino acids. The CDR3 region is CASSPKTGNQPQHF. The CDR3 DNA follows: TGTGCCAGCAGTCCGAAGACAGGGAATCAGCCCCAGCATTTT.

In DNA, the CDR3 is TGTGCCAGCAGCTTAGCGGGGACAGGGAATGGCTACACCTTC. It is translated as CASSLAGTGNGYTF. The rearrangement uses TRBV7-9 and TRBJ1-2, with 9 bases matching TRBD1. The ends lost 0 bases at V and 6 bases at J; junction bases unmatched: 2. Looked up from germline, CDR1 is SEHNR and CDR2 is FQNEAQ (reference sequence). The CDR3 has 14 amino acids.

In nucleotides, the CDR3 is TGTGCCAGCAGTAGGACAGGGGGCTTGACGGGCTACACCTTC. Translation gives CASSRTGGLTGYTF. V and J are TRBV27 and TRBJ1-2, with 11 positions matching TRBD1. In germline, CDR1 is MNHEY, CDR2 SMNVEV (reference sequence). The CDR3 spans 14 residues. V shed 5 bases and J 8 bases; nucleotides not matched to a gene: 7.